These T cell receptor beta chains were read from a single sample in a study of blood T cell repertoires in COVID-19. Sequencing used immunoSEQ multiplex PCR; TCRdb keeps in-frame clones, though not all of them. Of fewer than 45,000 clones in the sample, 85% are singletons; the top ten hold about an eighth. What was sequenced was peripheral blood. The receptors derive from a human donor in a cohort sampled during active COVID-19. CDR3s include the opening cysteine and the closing phenylalanine or tryptophan. Fields, in order: V gene, clone size, D gene, J gene, CDR3 length, CDR3 protein, CDR3 DNA. D genes are given only for firm matches. Size is stated for part of the rows, as once, few or many counts, or as a class when the clone is expanded.

TRBV7-3	-	TRBD1	TRBJ1-2	15	CASSEQAGQGNGYTF	TGTGCCAGCAGCGAGCAAGCGGGACAGGGGAACGGCTACACCTTC
TRBV19	-	-	TRBJ1-4	15	CASSIEYQTNEKLFF	TGTGCCAGTAGTATAGAGTACCAGACAAATGAAAAACTGTTTTTT
TRBV7-2	-	TRBD1	TRBJ1-2	14	CASSFKGTGGGYTF	TGTGCCAGCAGCTTTAAGGGCACAGGGGGTGGCTACACCTTC
TRBV4-1	-	-	TRBJ1-2	15	CASSKGEGANYGYTF	TGCGCCAGCAGCAAAGGGGAGGGCGCTAACTATGGCTACACCTTC
TRBV19	-	-	TRBJ1-3	16	CASSSQGAGTGNTIYF	TGTGCCAGTAGTTCACAAGGGGCAGGGACTGGAAACACCATATATTTT
TRBV12-3/TRBV12-4	few	-	TRBJ1-1	13	CASSQDPNTEAFF	TGTGCCAGCAGTCAGGATCCAAACACTGAAGCTTTCTTT
TRBV3-1/TRBV3-2	-	-	TRBJ1-2	15	CASSQETEANYGYTF	TGTGCCAGCAGCCAAGAGACAGAAGCTAACTATGGCTACACCTTC
TRBV5-1	-	-	TRBJ2-1	16	CASSPPGSSSYNEQFF	TGCGCCAGCAGCCCGCCGGGATCAAGCTCCTACAATGAGCAGTTCTTC
TRBV6-1	-	TRBD2	TRBJ2-1	17	CASSELAGGSSYNEQFF	TGTGCCAGCAGTGAACTAGCGGGGGGGTCCTCCTACAATGAGCAGTTCTTC
TRBV19	-	TRBD1	TRBJ2-2	15	CASSPWTGGTGELFF	TGTGCCAGTAGCCCTTGGACAGGGGGCACCGGGGAGCTGTTTTTT
TRBV5-6	-	TRBD2	TRBJ2-1	13	CASSMTSINEQFF	TGTGCCAGCAGCATGACTAGCATCAATGAGCAGTTCTTC
TRBV18	-	-	TRBJ2-5	16	CASSPRWGLGTETQYF	TGTGCCAGCTCACCAAGGTGGGGCTTGGGAACAGAGACCCAGTACTTC
TRBV19	once	-	TRBJ2-7	15	CASSPSGGSSYEQYF	TGTGCCAGTAGCCCCTCGGGGGGCAGCTCCTACGAGCAGTACTTC
TRBV12-3/TRBV12-4	-	TRBD1	TRBJ1-2	13	CASRLDRGQGYTF	TGTGCCAGCAGACTAGACAGGGGGCAAGGCTACACCTTC
TRBV20-1	once	-	TRBJ2-7	13	CSASAGPPHEQYF	TGCAGTGCTAGTGCTGGGCCACCGCACGAGCAGTACTTC
TRBV29-1	-	-	TRBJ2-1	15	CSVEDPWAAYNEQFF	TGCAGCGTTGAAGACCCTTGGGCAGCCTACAATGAGCAGTTCTTC
TRBV2	-	TRBD1	TRBJ1-4	14	CASRAGTGGEKLFF	TGTGCCAGCAGAGCCGGGACAGGGGGCGAAAAACTGTTTTTT
TRBV11-2	once	-	TRBJ2-7	12	CASSLNSYEQYF	TGTGCCAGCAGCTTGAACAGCTACGAGCAGTACTTC
TRBV5-1	-	-	TRBJ2-1	16	CASSLGGALIYNEQFF	TGCGCCAGCAGCTTGGGTGGGGCGCTTATCTACAATGAGCAGTTCTTC
TRBV3-1/TRBV3-2	-	-	TRBJ2-3	12	CASSQTEGAQYF	TGTGCCAGCAGCCAGACCGAAGGGGCGCAGTATTTT
TRBV5-1	-	TRBD2	TRBJ2-1	17	CASSSALAGGVYNEQFF	TGCGCCAGCAGCTCCGCTCTAGCGGGGGGCGTGTACAATGAGCAGTTCTTC
TRBV19	-	TRBD1	TRBJ2-7	15	CASSMGQGESYEQYF	TGTGCCAGTAGTATGGGACAGGGGGAGTCCTACGAGCAGTACTTC
TRBV9	-	-	TRBJ2-7	12	CASGKGAYEQYF	TGTGCCAGCGGAAAGGGGGCCTACGAGCAGTACTTC
TRBV5-1	few	-	TRBJ1-5	15	CASSLGPTSNQPQHF	TGCGCCAGCAGCTTGGGTCCTACTAGCAATCAGCCCCAGCATTTT
TRBV5-1	-	-	TRBJ2-1	14	CASSPVVSANEQFF	TGCGCCAGCAGCCCTGTGGTTTCAGCGAATGAGCAGTTCTTC
TRBV2	-	-	TRBJ1-5	14	CASSEGAGRLPQHF	TGTGCCAGCAGTGAAGGGGCAGGGAGGCTGCCCCAGCATTTT
TRBV5-1	few	TRBD1	TRBJ1-2	14	CASSLETGRNGYTF	TGCGCCAGCAGCTTGGAGACAGGGAGGAATGGCTACACCTTC
TRBV10-3	-	TRBD1	TRBJ1-2	14	CAIRGQGLDYGYTF	TGTGCCATCAGGGGACAGGGGTTAGACTATGGCTACACCTTC
TRBV25-1	-	-	TRBJ2-5	14	CASSDSGVVETQYF	TGTGCCAGCAGTGATTCGGGGGTTGTCGAGACCCAGTACTTC
TRBV3-1/TRBV3-2	-	-	TRBJ1-3	14	CASSQMASGNTIYF	TGTGCCAGCAGCCAGATGGCATCTGGAAACACCATATATTTT
TRBV7-9	-	TRBD1	TRBJ1-6	17	CASSLEKKTGDNSPLHF	TGTGCCAGCAGCTTAGAGAAGAAGACAGGGGATAATTCACCCCTCCACTTT
TRBV18	-	-	TRBJ1-1	13	CASSPSEDTEAFF	TGTGCCAGCTCACCAAGCGAGGATACTGAAGCTTTCTTT
TRBV28	-	-	TRBJ2-1	18	CASSLNGAGSPYADEQFF	TGTGCCAGCAGTTTAAACGGGGCCGGGAGCCCCTATGCGGATGAGCAGTTCTTC
TRBV10-3	-	TRBD1	TRBJ1-3	16	CAISEPGQGPGNTIYF	TGTGCCATCAGTGAGCCGGGACAGGGGCCCGGAAACACCATATATTTT
TRBV19	few	-	TRBJ1-1	15	CASSISAGLNTEAFF	TGTGCCAGTAGTATATCGGCAGGGCTGAACACTGAAGCTTTCTTT
TRBV19	-	-	TRBJ2-2	14	CASSTQANTGELFF	TGTGCCAGTAGTACCCAGGCGAACACCGGGGAGCTGTTTTTT